These T cell receptor beta chains were read from a single sample in a study of T cells in Graves' hyperthyroidism and ophthalmopathy. TCRdb passed the multiplex PCR reads through MiXCR, listing each CDR3 protein once. The data contain fewer than 650,000 distinct CDR3 sequences, around 43% of them singletons. Source material: peripheral blood or thyroid tissue (not recorded which). These receptors all come from an adult woman with Graves' disease, either hyperthyroidism or ophthalmopathy (not recorded which). The CDR3 runs from the conserved cysteine through the conserved F or W. A D gene is named only where the DNA matches it firmly. Only some rows state a clone size, as once, few, many or a class for expanded clones.

D gene	V gene	CDR3 length	clone size	J gene	CDR3 protein	CDR3 DNA
.	TRBV28	14	few	TRBJ2-5	CASSSPDSQETQYF	TGTGCCAGCAGTTCCCCCGACAGCCAAGAGACCCAGTACTTC
.	TRBV2	14	many	TRBJ1-5	CASKGRISNQPQHF	TGTGCCAGCAAGGGACGGATTAGCAATCAGCCCCAGCATTTT
.	TRBV10-3	13	.	TRBJ2-7	CAISWDRSYEQYF	TGTGCCATCAGTTGGGACCGATCCTACGAGCAGTACTTC
.	TRBV20-1	13	once	TRBJ1-5	CSASRGFSQPQHF	TGCAGTGCTTCTAGGGGTTTTAGCCAGCCCCAGCATTTT
.	TRBV5-1	13	many	TRBJ2-5	CASSLVEGETQYF	TGCGCCAGCAGCTTGGTGGAGGGGGAGACCCAGTACTTC
.	TRBV20-1	11	.	TRBJ2-5	CSASASETQYF	TGCAGTGCTAGTGCCTCAGAGACCCAGTACTTC
TRBD1	TRBV12-3/TRBV12-4	15	.	TRBJ1-6	CASRAGTGLNSPLHF	TGTGCCAGCAGGGCCGGGACAGGTCTTAATTCACCCCTCCACTTT
.	TRBV28	12	.	TRBJ2-7	CASLTHGTEQYF	TGTGCCAGCCTTACACACGGAACGGAGCAGTACTTC
TRBD2	TRBV14	16	few	TRBJ2-5	CASSQDLAGVLVTQYF	TGTGCCAGCAGCCAAGATCTCGCGGGAGTTCTTGTGACCCAGTACTTC
.	TRBV29-1	12	few	TRBJ2-7	CSVELRVDEQYF	TGCAGCGTTGAATTGAGGGTAGACGAGCAGTACTTC
.	TRBV5-1	16	.	TRBJ2-5	CASSLTRAMTQETQYF	TGCGCCAGCAGCCTCACTAGGGCCATGACCCAAGAGACCCAGTACTTC
TRBD2	TRBV5-8	15	many	TRBJ2-7	CASSFASGRGYEQYF	TGTGCCAGCAGCTTTGCTAGCGGGAGAGGATACGAGCAGTACTTC
.	TRBV9	15	.	TRBJ1-5	CASSVGFHSNQPQHF	TGTGCCAGCAGCGTAGGCTTTCATAGCAATCAGCCCCAGCATTTT
.	TRBV5-1	13	.	TRBJ2-2	CASSFPGTGELCF	TGTGCCAGCAGCTTTCCAGGGACCGGGGAGCTGTGTTTT
.	TRBV25-1	15	.	TRBJ2-5	CASSRSRGGEETQYF	TGTGCCAGCAGCCGTAGTAGGGGAGGAGAAGAGACCCAGTACTTC
.	TRBV29-1	11	.	TRBJ1-2	CSVVNSFGYTF	TGCAGCGTTGTTAACAGCTTCGGCTACACCTTC
TRBD1	TRBV29-1	13	.	TRBJ1-1	CSVGQGALTEAFF	TGCAGCGTTGGGCAGGGGGCGCTCACTGAAGCTTTCTTT
.	TRBV20-1	13	few	TRBJ1-1	CSAATGLDTEAFF	TGCAGTGCTGCAACAGGGTTGGACACTGAAGCTTTCTTT
.	TRBV12-3/TRBV12-4	13	many	TRBJ1-5	CASTTDSNQPQHF	TGTGCCAGCACCACCGACAGCAATCAGCCCCAGCATTTT
.	TRBV20-1	14	.	TRBJ1-6	CSARGVDKTQPLHF	TGCAGTGCTAGGGGGGTTGACAAGACTCAGCCCCTCCACTTT
.	TRBV5-4	14	once	TRBJ2-7	CASRHGVGSYEQYF	TGTGCCAGCCGCCACGGCGTGGGATCCTACGAGCAGTACTTC
TRBD1	TRBV5-1	17	few	TRBJ1-5	CASSLGTGRYQDQPQHF	TGCGCCAGCAGCTTGGGGACAGGGAGGTATCAGGATCAGCCCCAGCATTTT